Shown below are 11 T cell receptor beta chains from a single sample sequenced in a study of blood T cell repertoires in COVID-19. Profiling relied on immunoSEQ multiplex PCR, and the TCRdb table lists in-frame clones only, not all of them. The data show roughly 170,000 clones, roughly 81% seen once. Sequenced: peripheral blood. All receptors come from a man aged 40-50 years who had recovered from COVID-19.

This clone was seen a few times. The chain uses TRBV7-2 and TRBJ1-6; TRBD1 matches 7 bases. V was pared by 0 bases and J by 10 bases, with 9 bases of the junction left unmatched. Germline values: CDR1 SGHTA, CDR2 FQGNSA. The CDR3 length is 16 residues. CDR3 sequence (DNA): TGTGCCAGCAGCTTAGCGGTATCAGGGGGTAGGTCACCCCTCCACTTT. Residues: CASSLAVSGGRSPLHF.

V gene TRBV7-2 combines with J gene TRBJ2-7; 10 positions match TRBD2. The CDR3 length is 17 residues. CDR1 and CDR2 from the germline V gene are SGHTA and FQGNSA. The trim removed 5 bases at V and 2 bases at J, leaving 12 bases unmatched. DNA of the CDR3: TGTGCCAGCAGCGCCGAGCCGGGACTAGCGACCCCCTACGAGCAGTACTTC. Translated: CASSAEPGLATPYEQYF.

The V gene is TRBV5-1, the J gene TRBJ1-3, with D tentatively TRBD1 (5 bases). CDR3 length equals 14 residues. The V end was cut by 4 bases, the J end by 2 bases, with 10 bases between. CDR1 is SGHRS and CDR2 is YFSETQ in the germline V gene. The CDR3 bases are TGCGCCAGCAGCCCGGGGGGGGCTGGAAACACCATATATTTT. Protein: CASSPGGAGNTIYF.

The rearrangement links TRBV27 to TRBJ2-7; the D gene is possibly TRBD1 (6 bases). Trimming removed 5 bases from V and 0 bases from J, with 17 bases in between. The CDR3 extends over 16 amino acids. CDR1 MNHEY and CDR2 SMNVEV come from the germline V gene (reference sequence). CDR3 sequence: CASSPPLRDTSYEQYF. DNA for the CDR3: TGTGCCAGCAGTCCCCCCCTAAGGGACACCTCCTACGAGCAGTACTTC.

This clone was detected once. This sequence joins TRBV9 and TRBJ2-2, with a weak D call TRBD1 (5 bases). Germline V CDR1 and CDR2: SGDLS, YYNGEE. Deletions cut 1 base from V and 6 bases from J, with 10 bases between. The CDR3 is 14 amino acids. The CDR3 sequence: CASSVTGLAGELFF. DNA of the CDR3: TGTGCCAGCAGCGTAACAGGTCTGGCCGGGGAGCTGTTTTTT.

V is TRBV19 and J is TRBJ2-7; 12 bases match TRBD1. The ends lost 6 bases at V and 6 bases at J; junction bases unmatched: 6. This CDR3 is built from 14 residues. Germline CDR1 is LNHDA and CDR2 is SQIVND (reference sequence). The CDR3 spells CASSDRDRGREQYF. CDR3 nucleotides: TGTGCCAGTAGCGACCGGGACAGGGGGCGCGAGCAGTACTTC.

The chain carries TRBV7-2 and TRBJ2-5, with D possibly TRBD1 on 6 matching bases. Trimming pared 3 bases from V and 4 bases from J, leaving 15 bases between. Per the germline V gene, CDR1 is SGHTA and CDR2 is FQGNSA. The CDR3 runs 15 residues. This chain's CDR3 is CASSFSQGRPETQYF. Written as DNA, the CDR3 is TGTGCCAGCAGCTTTTCGCAGGGGCGCCCAGAGACCCAGTACTTC.

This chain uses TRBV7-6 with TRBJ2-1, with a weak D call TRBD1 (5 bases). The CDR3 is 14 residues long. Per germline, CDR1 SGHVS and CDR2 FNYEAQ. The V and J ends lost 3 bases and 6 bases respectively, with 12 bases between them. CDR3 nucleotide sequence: TGTGCCAGCAGCTTCCGCGACAGCCCCAATGAGCAGTTCTTC. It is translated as CASSFRDSPNEQFF.

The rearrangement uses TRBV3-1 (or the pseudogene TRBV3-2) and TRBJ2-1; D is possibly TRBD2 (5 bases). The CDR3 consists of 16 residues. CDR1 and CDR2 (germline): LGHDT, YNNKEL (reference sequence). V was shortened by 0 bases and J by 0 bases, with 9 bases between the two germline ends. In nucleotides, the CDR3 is TGTGCCAGCAGCCAAGATCCCGGGAACTCCTACAATGAGCAGTTCTTC. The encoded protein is CASSQDPGNSYNEQFF.

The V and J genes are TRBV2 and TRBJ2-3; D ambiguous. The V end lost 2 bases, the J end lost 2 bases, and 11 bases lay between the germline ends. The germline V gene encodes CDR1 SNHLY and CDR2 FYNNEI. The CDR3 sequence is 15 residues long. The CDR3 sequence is CASSESSGITDTQYF. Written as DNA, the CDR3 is TGTGCCAGCAGTGAATCGTCAGGTATCACAGATACGCAGTATTTT.

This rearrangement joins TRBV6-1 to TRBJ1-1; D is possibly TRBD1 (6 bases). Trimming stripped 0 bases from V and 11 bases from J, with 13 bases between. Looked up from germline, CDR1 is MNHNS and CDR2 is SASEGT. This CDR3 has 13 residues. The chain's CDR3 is CASSEAGAGLAFF. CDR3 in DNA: TGTGCCAGCAGTGAAGCGGGGGCAGGGTTGGCTTTCTTT.